A single count supports the clone carrying this TCR beta chain. The sample comes from a study of blood T cell repertoires in COVID-19. Study details: Italy, Spain and the United States were the sources of the convalescent and acute COVID-19 samples. PBMCs, B-cell-depleted T cells, or T cells provided the cDNA or gDNA that made up the material.

The CDR3 extends over 15 amino acids. After removal of 5 bases from V and 3 bases from J, the junction contained 8 bases not matched to a gene. Germline CDR1 reads MDHEN; CDR2 reads SYDVKM. Original handling: Amplification with reference gene primers provided the estimates of nucleated cell counts. TCRdb's copy holds only in-frame clones and misses some; the assay was immunoSEQ multiplex PCR. Clone size and the V and J calls come from that table; the DNA yielded D and trimming. The sample lists about 33,000 clones; around 88% were seen once. The clonotype originates from a human donor in a cohort sampled during active COVID-19. The chain recombines TRBV28 with TRBJ2-7; 9 bases match TRBD2. The material sequenced was peripheral blood. The CDR3 sequence: CASSPWAAGGYEQYF. For the CDR3, the DNA is TGTGCCAGCAGTCCCTGGGCAGCGGGAGGCTACGAGCAGTACTTC.